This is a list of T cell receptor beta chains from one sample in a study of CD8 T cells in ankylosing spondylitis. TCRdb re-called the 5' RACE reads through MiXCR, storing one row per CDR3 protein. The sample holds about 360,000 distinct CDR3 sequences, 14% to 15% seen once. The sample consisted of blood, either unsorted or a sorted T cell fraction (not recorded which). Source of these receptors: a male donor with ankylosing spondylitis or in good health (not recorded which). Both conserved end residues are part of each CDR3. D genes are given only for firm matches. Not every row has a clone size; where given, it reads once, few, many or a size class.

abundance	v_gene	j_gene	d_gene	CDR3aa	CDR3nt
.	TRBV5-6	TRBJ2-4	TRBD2	CASSFGGLGAKNIQYF	TGTGCCAGCAGCTTCGGGGGGTTGGGAGCCAAAAACATTCAGTACTTC
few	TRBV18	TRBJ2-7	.	CASSPEAGSYEQYF	TGTGCCAGCTCACCAGAGGCAGGCTCCTACGAGCAGTACTTC
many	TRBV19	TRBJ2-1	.	CASSASLREQFF	TGTGCCAGTAGTGCCTCACTGCGTGAGCAGTTCTTC
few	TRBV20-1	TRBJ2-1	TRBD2	CSASKLAGGPDPKAEQFF	TGCAGTGCTAGTAAGTTAGCGGGGGGTCCGGACCCGAAAGCTGAGCAGTTCTTC
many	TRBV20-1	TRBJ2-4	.	CSAEKNIQYF	TGCAGTGCCGAGAAAAACATTCAGTACTTC
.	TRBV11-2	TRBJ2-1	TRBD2	CASTRSGGISNEQFF	TGTGCCAGCACTCGAAGCGGGGGAATCTCCAATGAGCAGTTCTTC
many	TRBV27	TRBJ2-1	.	CASSLSPAWTNEQFF	TGTGCCAGCAGTTTATCCCCCGCATGGACCAATGAGCAGTTCTTC
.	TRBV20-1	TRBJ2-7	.	CSAREEYGSYEQYF	TGCAGTGCTAGAGAGGAGTATGGCTCCTACGAGCAGTACTTC
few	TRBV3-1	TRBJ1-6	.	CASSQDRGGRFGNSPLHF	TGTGCCAGCAGCCAAGATAGAGGAGGCCGCTTTGGAAATTCACCCCTCCACTTT
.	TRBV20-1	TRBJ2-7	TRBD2	CSAADPSGRINEQYF	TGCAGTGCTGCTGACCCTAGCGGGAGAATCAACGAGCAGTACTTC
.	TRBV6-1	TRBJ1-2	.	CASSESAVIGGYTF	TGTGCCAGCAGTGAATCGGCAGTGATAGGTGGCTACACCTTC
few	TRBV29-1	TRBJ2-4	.	CSARRQGNDIQYF	TGCAGCGCCAGGCGCCAGGGGAATGACATTCAGTACTTC
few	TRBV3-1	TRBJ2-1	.	CASSQSSRRGNYNEQFF	TGTGCCAGCAGCCAGAGTTCCCGACGGGGAAACTACAATGAGCAGTTCTTC
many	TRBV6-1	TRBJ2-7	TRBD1	CASSVQGAQDEQYF	TGTGCCAGCAGTGTACAGGGGGCGCAGGACGAGCAGTACTTC
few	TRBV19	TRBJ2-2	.	CASYTRTGIESGELFF	TGTGCCAGTTATACTCGAACAGGGATCGAATCCGGGGAGCTGTTTTTT
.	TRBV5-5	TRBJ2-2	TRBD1	CASSLELGTGRTGELFF	TGTGCCAGCAGCTTGGAATTAGGGACAGGGCGAACCGGGGAGCTGTTTTTT
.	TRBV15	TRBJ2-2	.	CATSRDQGVGELFF	TGTGCCACCAGCAGAGATCAAGGGGTCGGGGAGCTGTTTTTT